This T cell receptor (beta chain) came from a study of blood T cells in healthy people across ages. V was pared by 2 bases and J by 8 bases, with 7 bases between. CDR3 size: 12 residues. CDR1 and CDR2 (germline): MDHEN, SYDVKM. In the case of this clonotype: Its antigen is as yet unknown.

Findings and caveats of the study: Nothing was known about donor CMV status, and this possibly confounded expanded clonotype changes. Diversity of TCR beta correlated strongly with naive T cell percentage.

A sample-barcoded 5' primer and a J-beta primer mix were used in a second PCR of roughly 6 to 11 cycles. A single record per CDR3 protein comes from TCRdb applying MiXCR to the 5' RACE reads. The sample records over 1,500,000 distinct CDR3 sequences, roughly 49% being singletons. Each individual donor underwent a draw of roughly 10 milliliters of peripheral blood. Total RNA was isolated from each sample in quantities of at least 6 micrograms. Sequenced sample: blood. The rearrangement uses TRBV28 and TRBJ2-1, with D hard to call. The sequence derives from a woman aged 40 to 50 in good health. The CDR3 bases are TGTGCCAGCAGTTTAACAGTTGATGAGCAGTTCTTC. Translated, it gives CASSLTVDEQFF.